The rows below give T cell receptor beta chains drawn from one sample of a study of CD8 T cells in Susac syndrome. TCRdb reanalysed the immunoSEQ multiplex PCR reads using MiXCR and keeps one entry per CDR3 protein. The profile shows around 170,000 distinct CDR3 sequences, around 96% of them singletons. Sequenced input: CD8+ T cells from PBMCs. The receptors were gathered from a human donor with multiple sclerosis. Each CDR3 is given with its conserved first and last residue. D genes are given only for firm matches. The listing skips clone size in some rows; elsewhere it reads once, few, many or a size class.

D	J	V	size	CDR3	DNA
-	TRBJ2-2	TRBV30	-	CAWSVEGNTGELFF	TGTGCCTGGAGTGTGGAAGGGAACACCGGGGAGCTGTTTTTT
TRBD1	TRBJ1-1	TRBV5-1	once	CASSKGQGMNTEAFF	TGCGCCAGCAGCAAAGGACAGGGGATGAACACTGAAGCTTTCTTT
-	TRBJ2-7	TRBV6-5	-	CASSFRQEGYEQYF	TGTGCCAGCAGTTTCCGACAGGAGGGCTACGAGCAGTACTTC
TRBD1	TRBJ2-7	TRBV29-1	-	CSARPTGGEQYF	TGCAGCGCTCGACCGACAGGGGGCGAGCAGTACTTC
-	TRBJ2-7	TRBV19	-	CAASAVGTVSYEQYF	TGTGCCGCCTCCGCAGTGGGGACGGTGTCCTACGAGCAGTACTTC
-	TRBJ2-2	TRBV19	-	CASSIIRTGYTGELFF	TGTGCCAGTAGTATAATTCGCACAGGTTACACCGGGGAGCTGTTTTTT
-	TRBJ2-7	TRBV20-1	-	CSARDIISYEQYF	TGCAGTGCTAGAGACATAATCTCCTACGAGCAGTACTTC
TRBD2	TRBJ2-7	TRBV29-1	-	CSVEGGEGRPAYEQYF	TGCAGCGTTGAAGGAGGGGAGGGCAGGCCCGCCTACGAGCAGTACTTC
-	TRBJ2-6	TRBV2	-	CASRTSEGRRGSGANVLTF	TGTGCCAGCAGGACGTCCGAGGGGCGGAGAGGCTCTGGGGCCAACGTCCTGACTTTC
-	TRBJ2-1	TRBV12-5	-	CASGPREWYNEQFF	TGTGCTAGTGGGCCCCGGGAGTGGTACAATGAGCAGTTCTTC
-	TRBJ2-7	TRBV10-2	-	CASSGWPLGFNYEQYF	TGCGCCAGCAGTGGGTGGCCTTTAGGCTTCAACTACGAGCAGTACTTC
TRBD2	TRBJ2-7	TRBV3-1	-	CASSPRTSGGLYEQYF	TGTGCCAGCAGCCCCCGGACTAGCGGGGGGTTGTACGAGCAGTACTTC
-	TRBJ1-5	TRBV9	-	CASSVEPAFPQHF	TGTGCCAGCAGCGTAGAGCCAGCCTTTCCCCAGCATTTT
TRBD2	TRBJ2-1	TRBV5-6	-	CASSPTGLAGFNEQFF	TGTGCCAGCAGTCCCACCGGACTAGCGGGGTTCAATGAGCAGTTCTTC
-	TRBJ2-7	TRBV5-1	-	CASRGRSSPSYEQYF	TGCGCCAGCAGAGGGAGATCCAGCCCCTCCTACGAGCAGTACTTC
TRBD1	TRBJ2-2	TRBV25-1	-	CASSGTGPNTGELFF	TGTGCCAGCAGTGGGACAGGCCCTAACACCGGGGAGCTGTTTTTT
-	TRBJ1-1	TRBV18	-	CASSPSAGVLNTEAFF	TGTGCCAGCTCACCGTCAGCAGGGGTACTGAACACTGAAGCTTTCTTT
-	TRBJ2-5	TRBV2	-	CAMDSEKETQYF	TGTGCCATGGACAGCGAGAAAGAGACCCAGTACTTC
-	TRBJ2-6	TRBV11-2	-	CASSLGAAGANVLTF	TGTGCCAGCAGCTTAGGCGCGGCTGGGGCCAACGTCCTGACTTTC
TRBD2	TRBJ2-7	TRBV29-1	-	CSVVGIGPKTSGSYEQYF	TGCAGCGTTGTTGGAATAGGACCGAAGACTAGCGGGAGTTACGAGCAGTACTTC
-	TRBJ1-6	TRBV3-1	once	CASSQDASEIPLHF	TGTGCCAGCAGCCAAGATGCAAGTGAGATACCCCTCCACTTT
-	TRBJ1-2	TRBV6-5	-	CASSGRIVDGYTF	TGTGCCAGCAGTGGACGTATCGTGGATGGCTACACCTTC
-	TRBJ1-5	TRBV27	-	CASRLGALGPQHF	TGTGCCAGCAGGTTGGGGGCTTTGGGTCCCCAGCATTTT
TRBD2	TRBJ2-7	TRBV7-2	once	CASSRVSGRRKEEQYF	TGTGCCAGCAGTAGGGTAAGCGGGAGACGAAAGGAGGAGCAGTACTTC
-	TRBJ1-6	TRBV27	-	CASIRRWGRGSPLHF	TGTGCCAGCATTCGGAGGTGGGGGAGGGGTTCACCCCTCCACTTT
-	TRBJ2-7	TRBV3-1	-	CANSPAMAPGYEQYF	TGTGCCAACAGCCCCGCCATGGCGCCCGGTTACGAGCAGTACTTC
TRBD2	TRBJ2-1	TRBV20-1	-	CSARGRWEGPSYNEQFF	TGCAGTGCTAGAGGGCGGTGGGAGGGACCCTCCTACAATGAGCAGTTCTTC
-	TRBJ2-7	TRBV5-4	-	CASSLLATYEQYF	TGTGCCAGCAGCTTGTTGGCAACCTACGAGCAGTACTTC
-	TRBJ2-5	TRBV9	-	CASSSRLKETQYF	TGTGCCAGCAGCTCGAGACTAAAAGAGACCCAGTACTTC
TRBD1	TRBJ2-1	TRBV7-9	-	CASSTGPGTGGIYNEQFF	TGTGCCAGCAGCACCGGACCCGGGACAGGGGGTATCTACAATGAGCAGTTCTTC
-	TRBJ2-7	TRBV29-1	-	CSVGALDEGSSYEQYF	TGCAGCGTTGGGGCATTGGATGAGGGATCTTCCTACGAGCAGTACTTC
-	TRBJ2-5	TRBV3-1	-	CASSQNPRGAQKTQYF	TGTGCCAGCAGCCAAAATCCTAGGGGGGCCCAGAAGACCCAGTACTTC
TRBD2	TRBJ2-4	TRBV5-6	-	CASSPGLAGGPPNIQYF	TGTGCCAGCAGCCCGGGACTAGCGGGGGGCCCGCCAAACATTCAGTACTTC
TRBD2	TRBJ2-1	TRBV2	once	CASSEGGGNEQFF	TGTGCCAGCAGTGAAGGGGGGGGCAATGAGCAGTTCTTC
-	TRBJ1-3	TRBV18	-	CASSPDSRGNTIYF	TGTGCCAGCTCACCGGACAGCCGCGGAAACACCATATATTTT
TRBD2	TRBJ2-1	TRBV5-4	-	CASSLAASGRVGEQFF	TGTGCCAGCAGCTTAGCGGCTAGCGGGAGAGTTGGTGAGCAGTTCTTC
-	TRBJ2-1	TRBV20-1	-	CSARDFKVNTEQFF	TGCAGTGCTAGAGATTTTAAGGTGAATACTGAGCAGTTCTTC
-	TRBJ2-2	TRBV4-2	once	CASSQSGEGPDTGELFF	TGTGCCAGCAGCCAAAGTGGGGAAGGGCCCGACACCGGGGAGCTGTTTTTT
-	TRBJ1-2	TRBV11-2	-	CASSPIPGQLNYGYTF	TGTGCCAGCAGCCCTATCCCGGGACAACTCAACTATGGCTACACCTTC
TRBD2	TRBJ2-1	TRBV27	-	CASSFSGVGHEQFF	TGTGCCAGCAGTTTTAGCGGGGTTGGGCATGAGCAGTTCTTC
TRBD2	TRBJ2-7	TRBV4-2	-	CASSHGLAPAEEQYF	TGTGCCAGCAGCCACGGACTAGCCCCTGCGGAAGAGCAGTACTTC
TRBD2	TRBJ2-5	TRBV29-1	-	CSVGEVAGDPQETQYF	TGCAGCGTTGGGGAAGTAGCGGGGGACCCACAAGAGACCCAGTACTTC
TRBD2	TRBJ2-7	TRBV20-1	-	CSARESSGYSYEQYF	TGCAGTGCTAGAGAGTCTAGCGGCTATTCCTACGAGCAGTACTTC
-	TRBJ1-1	TRBV20-1	-	CSATSDTFQPLEAFF	TGCAGTGCTACTTCGGACACCTTCCAACCCCTTGAAGCTTTCTTT